One and the same sample provided the 8 T cell receptor beta chains below, sequenced in a study of T cell repertoires in cytomegalovirus infection (dated by TCRdb to between 2018 and 2021). No antigen has been assigned to these receptors. Sequenced using an Illumina HiSeq 1500. The public reads were quality trimmed at Q25 with fastp and then assembled into clones with MiXCR by TCRdb, keeping productive beta chains. Identical CDR3 proteins give one entry, which carries the most common genes and DNA. This sample comprises about 700,000 distinct CDR3 sequences, 33% of them detected only once. The ten largest clones capture roughly 18% of the sample. This sample's treatment or condition label indicates: in vitro stimulation with specific CMV peptide epitopes to enrich CMV-specific T cells. The source material was cultured PBMCs, sampled from culture after CMV antigen stimulation. These receptors originate from a human donor in good health (CMV status not recorded). Some clones in this sample may be carry-over from other donors' samples.

This clonotype was counted only a few times. The chain is built from TRBV11-2 and TRBJ1-2, with D unclear. This CDR3 is 13 amino acids long. V lost 2 bases and J 9 bases, leaving 13 bases between the germline ends. CDR1 and CDR2 (germline): SGHAT, FQNNGV. Written as DNA, the CDR3 is TGTGCCAGCAGCTTATTCAGGTCAAAAAGCTACACCTTC. Amino acids: CASSLFRSKSYTF.

The chain employs TRBV7-2 and TRBJ2-5, with D possibly being TRBD1 (6 bases). Per germline, CDR1 SGHTA and CDR2 FQGNSA. The length of the CDR3 is 15 residues. The V end was cut by 2 bases, the J end by 7 bases, with 17 bases between. The CDR3 sequence is CASSLRLQGSGTQYF. The CDR3 DNA reads as TGTGCCAGCAGCTTAAGGCTACAGGGATCAGGGACCCAGTACTTC.

CDR3 amino acids: CASSEALRQGANTEAFF. The DNA of the CDR3 is TGTGCCAGCAGTGAAGCGCTGAGACAGGGGGCTAACACTGAAGCTTTCTTT. V and J are TRBV6-1 and TRBJ1-1; 10 bases line up with TRBD1. This CDR3 contains 17 residues. The J segment lost 2 bases and the V segment lost 0 bases, leaving 6 bases of the junction unmatched. Per germline, CDR1 MNHNS and CDR2 SASEGT.

This clonotype was recorded at least ten times. The V gene is TRBV12-3 or TRBV12-4, the J gene TRBJ2-3, with no clear D. V dropped 5 bases and J dropped 3 bases, with 6 bases sitting between them. The CDR3 is 12 residues long. DNA of the CDR3: TGTGCCAGCAGTACTACGACAGATACGCAGTATTTT. This sequence encodes CASSTTTDTQYF.

This clonotype was counted many times. V and J are TRBV7-2 and TRBJ1-1; D gene ambiguous. This CDR3 spans 15 amino acids. Germline V gene lookup returns CDR1 SGHTA and CDR2 FQGNSA. V lost 2 bases, J lost 0 bases, and 10 bases lay in between. The CDR3 loop is CASSLLTSMNTEAFF. CDR3 bases: TGTGCCAGCAGCTTACTCACTTCCATGAACACTGAAGCTTTCTTT. Combining the CDR3 with reference TRBV7-2 and TRBJ1-1 gives the whole variable domain GAGVSQSPSNKVTEKGKDVELRCDPISGHTALYWYRQSLGQGLEFLIYFQGNSAPDKSGLPSDRFSAERTGGSVSTLTIQRTQQEDSAVYLCASSLLTSMNTEAFFGQGTRLTVV.

V gene TRBV9 combines with J gene TRBJ2-6, with D tentatively TRBD2 (5 bases). CDR1 and CDR2 (germline): SGDLS, YYNGEE. Trimming removed 0 bases from V and 4 bases from J, with 5 bases in between. The CDR3 has 14 amino acids. The CDR3 region has the DNA TGTGCCAGCAGCGTAGGGAGGGGGGCCAACGTCCTGACTTTC. This gives the protein CASSVGRGANVLTF.

V gene TRBV11-2 combines with J gene TRBJ2-1; TRBD2 aligns across 7 bases. From germline, CDR1 is SGHAT and CDR2 FQNNGV. The CDR3 loop spans 18 amino acids. V lost 0 bases to trimming and J lost 6 bases; unmatched junction nucleotides: 14. The chain's CDR3 is CASSLDSMGEGSLNEQFF. The CDR3 coding sequence is TGTGCCAGCAGCTTAGATTCCATGGGGGAGGGGAGCCTCAATGAGCAGTTCTTC.

The chain joins TRBV12-3 or TRBV12-4 to TRBJ2-3; 15 bases are a match to TRBD2. J was trimmed by 2 bases and V by 5 bases; bases with no gene match: 11. The CDR3 length is 19 residues. Here the CDR3 reads CASSLRTSGGDAPTDTQYF. CDR3 bases: TGTGCCAGCAGTCTACGGACTAGCGGGGGGGATGCCCCCACAGATACGCAGTATTTT.